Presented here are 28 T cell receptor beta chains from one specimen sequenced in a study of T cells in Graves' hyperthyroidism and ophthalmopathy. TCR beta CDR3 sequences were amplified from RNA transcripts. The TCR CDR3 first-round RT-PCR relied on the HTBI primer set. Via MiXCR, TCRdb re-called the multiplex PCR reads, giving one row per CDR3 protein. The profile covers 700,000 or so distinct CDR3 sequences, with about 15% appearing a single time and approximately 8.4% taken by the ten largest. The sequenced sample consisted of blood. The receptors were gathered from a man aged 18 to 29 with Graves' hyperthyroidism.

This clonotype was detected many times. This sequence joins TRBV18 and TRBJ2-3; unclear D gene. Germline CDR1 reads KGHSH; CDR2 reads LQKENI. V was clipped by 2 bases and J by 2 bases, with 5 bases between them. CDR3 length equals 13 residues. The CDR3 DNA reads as TGTGCCAGCTCACCAGGGTACACAGATACGCAGTATTTT. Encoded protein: CASSPGYTDTQYF.

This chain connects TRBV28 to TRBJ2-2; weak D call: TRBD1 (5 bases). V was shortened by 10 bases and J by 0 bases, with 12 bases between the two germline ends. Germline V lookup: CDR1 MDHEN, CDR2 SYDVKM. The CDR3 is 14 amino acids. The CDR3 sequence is CATTMGPNTGELFF. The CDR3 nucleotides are TGTGCCACCACAATGGGGCCGAACACCGGGGAGCTGTTTTTT.

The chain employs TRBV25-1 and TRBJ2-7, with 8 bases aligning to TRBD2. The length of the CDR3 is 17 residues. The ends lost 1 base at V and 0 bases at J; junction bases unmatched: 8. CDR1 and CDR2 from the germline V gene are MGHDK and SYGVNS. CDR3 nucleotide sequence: TGTGCCAGCAGTGAATCCCCGGGGGGGTGGACCTCCTACGAGCAGTACTTC. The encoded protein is CASSESPGGWTSYEQYF.

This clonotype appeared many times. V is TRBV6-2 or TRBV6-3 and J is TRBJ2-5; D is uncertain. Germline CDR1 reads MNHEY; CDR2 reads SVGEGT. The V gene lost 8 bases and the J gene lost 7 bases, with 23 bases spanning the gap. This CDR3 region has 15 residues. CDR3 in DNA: TGTGCCAGCCGCCACTCACGGTTCGAGCCTAGGACCCAGTACTTC. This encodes CASRHSRFEPRTQYF.

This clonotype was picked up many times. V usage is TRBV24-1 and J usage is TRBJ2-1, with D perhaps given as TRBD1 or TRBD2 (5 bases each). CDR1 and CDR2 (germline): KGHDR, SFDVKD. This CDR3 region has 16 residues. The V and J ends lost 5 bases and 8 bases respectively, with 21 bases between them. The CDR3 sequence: CATSGRPGRVVDEQFF. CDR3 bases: TGTGCCACCAGTGGACGACCGGGACGAGTAGTGGATGAGCAGTTCTTC.

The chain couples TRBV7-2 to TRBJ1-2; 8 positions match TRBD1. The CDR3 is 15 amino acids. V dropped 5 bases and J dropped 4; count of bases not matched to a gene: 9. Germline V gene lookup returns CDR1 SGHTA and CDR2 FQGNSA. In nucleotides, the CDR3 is TGTGCCAGCAGCCTAAGACAGGGGCTAGGCTATGGCTACACCTTC. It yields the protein CASSLRQGLGYGYTF.

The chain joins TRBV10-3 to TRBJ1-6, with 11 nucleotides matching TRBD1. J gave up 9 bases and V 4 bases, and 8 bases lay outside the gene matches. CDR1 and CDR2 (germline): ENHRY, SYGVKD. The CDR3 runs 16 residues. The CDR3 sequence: CAISVSFGTGGSPLHF. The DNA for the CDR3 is TGTGCCATCAGTGTCTCGTTTGGGACAGGGGGTTCACCCCTCCACTTT.

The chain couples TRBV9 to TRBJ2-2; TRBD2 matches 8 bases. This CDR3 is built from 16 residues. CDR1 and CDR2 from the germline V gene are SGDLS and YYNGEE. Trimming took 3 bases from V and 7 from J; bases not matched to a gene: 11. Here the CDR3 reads CASSEPSGREGGELFF. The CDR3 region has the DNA TGTGCCAGCAGCGAACCGAGCGGGAGAGAGGGCGGGGAGCTGTTTTTT.

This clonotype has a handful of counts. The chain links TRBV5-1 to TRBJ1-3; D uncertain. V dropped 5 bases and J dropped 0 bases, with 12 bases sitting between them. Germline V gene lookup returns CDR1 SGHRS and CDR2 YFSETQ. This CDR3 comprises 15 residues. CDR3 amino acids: CASSSIPASGNTIYF. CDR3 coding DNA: TGCGCCAGCAGTTCGATTCCGGCCTCTGGAAACACCATATATTTT.

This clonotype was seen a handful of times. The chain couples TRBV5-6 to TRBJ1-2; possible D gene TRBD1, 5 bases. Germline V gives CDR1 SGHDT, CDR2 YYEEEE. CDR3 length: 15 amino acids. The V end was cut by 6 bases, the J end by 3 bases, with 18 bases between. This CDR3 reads CASTLRGREHYGYTF. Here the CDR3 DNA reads TGTGCCAGCACCTTACGGGGCAGGGAGCACTATGGCTACACCTTC.

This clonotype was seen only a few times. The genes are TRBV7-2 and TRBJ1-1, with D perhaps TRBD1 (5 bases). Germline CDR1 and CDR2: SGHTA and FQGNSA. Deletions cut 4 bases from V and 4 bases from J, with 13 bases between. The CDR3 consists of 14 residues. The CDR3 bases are TGTGCCAGCAGCTCGCGGGGCGGTCGCACTGAAGCTTTCTTT. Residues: CASSSRGGRTEAFF.

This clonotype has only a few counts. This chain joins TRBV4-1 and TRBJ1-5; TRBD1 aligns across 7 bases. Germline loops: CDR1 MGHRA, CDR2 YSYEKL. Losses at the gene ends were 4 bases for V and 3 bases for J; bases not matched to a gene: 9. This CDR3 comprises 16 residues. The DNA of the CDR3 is TGCGCCAGCAGCCCTATAACAGGGGCCCTCAATCAGCCCCAGCATTTT. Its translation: CASSPITGALNQPQHF.

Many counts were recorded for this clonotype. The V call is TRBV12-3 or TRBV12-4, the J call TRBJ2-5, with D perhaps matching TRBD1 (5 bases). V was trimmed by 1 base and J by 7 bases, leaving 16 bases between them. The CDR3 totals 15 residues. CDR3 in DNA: TGTGCCAGCAGTTTAGTTGCAGGGCCCATGGGGACCCAGTACTTC. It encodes CASSLVAGPMGTQYF.

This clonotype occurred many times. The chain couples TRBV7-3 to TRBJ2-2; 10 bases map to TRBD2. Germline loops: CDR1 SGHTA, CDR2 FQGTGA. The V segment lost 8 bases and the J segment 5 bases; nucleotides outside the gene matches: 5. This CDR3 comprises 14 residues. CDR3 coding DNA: TGTGCCAGCGGTAAAGCGGGAGGGACCGGGGAGCTGTTTTTT. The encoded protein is CASGKAGGTGELFF.

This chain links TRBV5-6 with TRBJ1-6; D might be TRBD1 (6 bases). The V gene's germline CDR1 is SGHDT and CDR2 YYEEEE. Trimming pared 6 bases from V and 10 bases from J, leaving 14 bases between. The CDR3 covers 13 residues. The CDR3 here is CASTGQTGSPLHF. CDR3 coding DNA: TGTGCCAGCACCGGACAGACCGGATCACCCCTCCACTTT.

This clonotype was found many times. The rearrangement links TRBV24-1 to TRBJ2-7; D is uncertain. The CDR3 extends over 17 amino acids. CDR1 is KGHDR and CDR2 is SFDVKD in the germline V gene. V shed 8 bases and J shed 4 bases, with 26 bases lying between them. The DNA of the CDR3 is TGTGCCACCAAGGCAAGGGTGGCAAGTTTGGCAGTGTACGAGCAGTACTTC. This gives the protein CATKARVASLAVYEQYF.

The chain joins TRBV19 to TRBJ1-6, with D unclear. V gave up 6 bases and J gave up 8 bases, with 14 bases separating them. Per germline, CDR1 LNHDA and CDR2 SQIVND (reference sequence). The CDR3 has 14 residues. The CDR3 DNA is TGTGCCAGTAGGAGGACTTGGGTGGATTCACCCCTCCACTTT. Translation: CASRRTWVDSPLHF.

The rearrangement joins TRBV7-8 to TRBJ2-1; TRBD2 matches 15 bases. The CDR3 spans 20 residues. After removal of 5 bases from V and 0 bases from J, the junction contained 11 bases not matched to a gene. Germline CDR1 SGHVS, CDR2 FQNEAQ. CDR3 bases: TGTGCCAGCAGCCGAGGACTAGCGGGAGGGTTACGTCGCTCCTACAATGAGCAGTTCTTC. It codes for CASSRGLAGGLRRSYNEQFF.

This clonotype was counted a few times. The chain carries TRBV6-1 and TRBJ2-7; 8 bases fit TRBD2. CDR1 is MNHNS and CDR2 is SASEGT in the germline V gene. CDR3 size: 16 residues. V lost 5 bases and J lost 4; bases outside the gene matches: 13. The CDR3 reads CASSTIPGGAFYEQYF. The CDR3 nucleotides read TGTGCCAGCAGTACAATTCCGGGGGGGGCCTTTTACGAGCAGTACTTC.

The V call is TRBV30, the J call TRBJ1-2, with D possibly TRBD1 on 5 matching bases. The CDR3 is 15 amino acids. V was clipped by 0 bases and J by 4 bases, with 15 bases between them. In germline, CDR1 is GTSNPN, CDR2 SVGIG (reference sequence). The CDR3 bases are TGTGCCTGGAGTGTACCGGGGGGTCTTGTCTATGGCTACACCTTC. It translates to CAWSVPGGLVYGYTF.

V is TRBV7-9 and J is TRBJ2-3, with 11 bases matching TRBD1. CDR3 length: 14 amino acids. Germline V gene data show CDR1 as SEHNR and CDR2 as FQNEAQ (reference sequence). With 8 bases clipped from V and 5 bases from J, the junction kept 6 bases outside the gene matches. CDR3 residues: CASPPGQGVDTQYF. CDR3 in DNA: TGTGCCAGCCCGCCGGGACAGGGGGTAGATACGCAGTATTTT.

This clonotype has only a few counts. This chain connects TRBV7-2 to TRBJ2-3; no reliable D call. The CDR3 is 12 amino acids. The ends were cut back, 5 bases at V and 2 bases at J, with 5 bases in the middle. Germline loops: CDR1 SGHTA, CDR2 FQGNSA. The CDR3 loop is CASSTFTDTQYF. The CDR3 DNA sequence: TGTGCCAGCAGCACCTTCACAGATACGCAGTATTTT.

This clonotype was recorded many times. In DNA form, the CDR3 reads TGTGCCATCAGTGGAGGACAGTCCCTAGGCCACGAGCAGTACTTC. Protein: CAISGGQSLGHEQYF. This rearrangement joins TRBV10-3 to TRBJ2-7; a weak D match, TRBD1 (6 bases). This CDR3 comprises 15 residues. CDR1 is ENHRY and CDR2 is SYGVKD in the germline V gene. V lost 4 bases to trimming and J lost 5 bases, with 18 bases between them.

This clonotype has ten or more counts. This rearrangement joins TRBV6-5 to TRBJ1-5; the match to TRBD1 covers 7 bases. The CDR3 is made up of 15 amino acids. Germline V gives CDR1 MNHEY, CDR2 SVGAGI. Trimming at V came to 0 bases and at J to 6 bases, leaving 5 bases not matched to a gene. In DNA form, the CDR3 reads TGTGCCAGCAGTTACTCAGACAGGGTTGGTCAGCCCCAGCATTTT. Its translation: CASSYSDRVGQPQHF.

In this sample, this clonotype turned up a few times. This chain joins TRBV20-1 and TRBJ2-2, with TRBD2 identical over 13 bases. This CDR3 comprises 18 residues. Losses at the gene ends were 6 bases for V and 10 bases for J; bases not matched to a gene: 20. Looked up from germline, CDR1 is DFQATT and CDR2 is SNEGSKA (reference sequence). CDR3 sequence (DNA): TGCAGTGCCCCGTTACTAGCGGGAGGGCCGGGTGGTGGCGCGGAGCTGTTTTTT. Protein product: CSAPLLAGGPGGGAELFF.

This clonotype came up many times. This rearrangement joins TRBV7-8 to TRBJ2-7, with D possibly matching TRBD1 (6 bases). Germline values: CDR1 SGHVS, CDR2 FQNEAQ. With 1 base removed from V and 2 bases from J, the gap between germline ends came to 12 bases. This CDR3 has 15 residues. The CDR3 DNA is TGTGCCAGCAGCTTAGGGCAGGGGTCGACCTACGAGCAGTACTTC. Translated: CASSLGQGSTYEQYF.

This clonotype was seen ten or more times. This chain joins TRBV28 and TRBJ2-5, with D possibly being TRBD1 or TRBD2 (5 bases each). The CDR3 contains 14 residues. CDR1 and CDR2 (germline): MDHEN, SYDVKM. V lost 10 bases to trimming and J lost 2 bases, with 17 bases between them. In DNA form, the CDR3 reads TGTGCCAACCCAAGGGGACGGTCGCAAGAGACCCAGTACTTC. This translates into CANPRGRSQETQYF.

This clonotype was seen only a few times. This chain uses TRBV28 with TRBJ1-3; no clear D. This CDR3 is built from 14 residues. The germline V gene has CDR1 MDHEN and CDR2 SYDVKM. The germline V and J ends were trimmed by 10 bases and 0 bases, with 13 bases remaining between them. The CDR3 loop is CATQTAGSGNTIYF. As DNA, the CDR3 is TGTGCCACCCAAACTGCAGGCTCTGGAAACACCATATATTTT.